The T cell receptor beta chain under discussion was sequenced for a study of a mutant IDH1 vaccine in newly diagnosed glioma. Overall study findings and caveats: Among patients, around 93% showed immune responses induced by the vaccine. Pseudoprogression appeared independent of alterations in top peripheral clonotypes.

Specified time point: week 47, end of study. A single vaccine dose contained 300 ug of mutant IDH1 20-mer peptide, and topical imiquimod was used with it. The protocol was immunoSEQ multiplex PCR, while the TCRdb copy is restricted to in-frame clones and leaves out a portion. The sample carries about 52,000 clones, over 75% recorded once. In the case of this clone: What it binds is unknown.

From germline, CDR1 is SEHNR and CDR2 FQNEAQ (reference sequence). The CDR3 runs 14 residues. V was clipped by 1 base and J by 7 bases, with 13 bases between them. The specimen was PBMCs, collected from a glioma patient whose treatment included an IDH1 peptide vaccine. The chain combines TRBV7-9 with TRBJ1-2, with D possibly TRBD1 on 5 matching bases. The TCR was taken from a woman aged 40-49 years with glioma. Some clones in this sample may be carry-over from other donors' samples. The DNA for the CDR3 is TGTGCCAGCAGCTTAGGAGGGGACTCCTCTGGCTACACCTTC. It specifies CASSLGGDSSGYTF.